A selection of T cell receptor beta chains follows, all from one sample in a study of blood T cells in healthy people across ages. MiXCR, applied by TCRdb to the 5' RACE reads, yields one record per CDR3 protein. The profile shows 590,000 or so distinct CDR3 sequences, about 30% of them singletons. Sequencing used blood. The receptors stem from a woman of 80 years or more in good health. Both conserved end residues are part of each CDR3. D genes are given only for firm matches. Not every row has a clone size; where given, it reads once, few, many or a size class.

j_call v_call d_call clone_size cdr3_aa cdr3_nt
TRBJ2-1 TRBV7-2 TRBD2 . CTSSLGGAEFF TGTACCAGCAGCCTCGGGGGGGCCGAGTTCTTC
TRBJ2-5 TRBV20-1 TRBD1 many CSADRGQGETQYF TGCAGTGCTGACAGGGGGCAAGGGGAGACCCAGTACTTC
TRBJ2-6 TRBV5-1 . few CASSLPDLAGANVLTF TGCGCCAGCAGCTTGCCGGACTTGGCTGGGGCCAACGTCCTGACTTTC
TRBJ1-2 TRBV20-1 TRBD1 . CSVTRRRQGLHGYTF TGCAGTGTTACACGAAGACGACAGGGATTACATGGCTACACCTTC
TRBJ2-5 TRBV7-2 TRBD2 many CASSPTPRTSGGETQYF TGTGCCAGCAGCCCAACTCCACGGACTAGCGGGGGAGAGACCCAGTACTTC
TRBJ2-4 TRBV9 TRBD2 many CASSASSGGAAKNIQYF TGTGCCAGCAGCGCCTCTAGCGGGGGGGCGGCCAAAAACATTCAGTACTTC
TRBJ2-1 TRBV6-1 . . CASSGAWGEQFF TGTGCCAGCAGTGGAGCCTGGGGGGAGCAGTTCTTC
TRBJ1-1 TRBV11-2 . many CASRLSMNTEAFF TGTGCCAGCAGGCTTTCAATGAACACTGAAGCTTTCTTT
TRBJ2-7 TRBV7-2 TRBD1 . CASSSRQGPYEQYF TGTGCCAGCAGCTCCCGACAGGGTCCTTACGAGCAGTACTTC
TRBJ2-5 TRBV12-3/TRBV12-4 . many CASSVGASPGTQYF TGTGCCAGCAGTGTAGGAGCCAGCCCGGGGACCCAGTACTTC